The present entry profiles one T cell receptor beta chain with its context. This sample is drawn from a study of blood T cell repertoires in COVID-19. Produced via immunoSEQ multiplex PCR; TCRdb's table is partial and in-frame only. The data show fewer than 200,000 clones, 80% to 90% seen once. The CDR3 runs to 15 residues. J gave up 6 bases and V 5 bases, and 6 bases lay outside the gene matches. The germline V gene encodes CDR1 LNHDA and CDR2 SQIVND (reference sequence). The genes are TRBV19 and TRBJ2-2; TRBD1 matches 10 bases. This TCR was recovered from a woman between 55 and 75 years old who had recovered from COVID-19. Sequenced input: peripheral blood. CDR3 loop: CASSPGQGSAGELFF. DNA of the CDR3: TGTGCCAGTAGTCCGGGACAGGGGAGCGCCGGGGAGCTGTTTTTT. The variable domain in full, completed from reference TRBV19 and TRBJ2-2, reads DGGITQSPKYLFRKEGQNVTLSCEQNLNHDAMYWYRQDPGQGLRLIYYSQIVNDFQKGDIAEGYSVSREKKESFPLTVTSAQKNPTAFYLCASSPGQGSAGELFFGEGSRLTVL.